These 7 T cell receptor beta chains were sequenced from one sample in a study of blood T cell repertoires in COVID-19. TCRdb keeps only in-frame clones here, not all; method: immunoSEQ multiplex PCR. The sample lists under 200,000 clones; around 79% were seen once. Sequenced: peripheral blood. All receptors come from a woman aged 60 to 75 with COVID-19, enrolled during active disease.

V usage is TRBV10-2 and J usage is TRBJ2-5; perhaps TRBD1 as D (6 bases). The germline V and J ends were trimmed by 6 bases and 2 bases, with 28 bases remaining between them. In germline, CDR1 is WSHSY, CDR2 SAAADI. The CDR3 has 19 amino acids. CDR3 DNA: TGCGCCAGCAGCACTTCTGGACAGATACATTACACGATTCAAGAGACCCAGTACTTC. It specifies CASSTSGQIHYTIQETQYF.

The sample holds one count of this clone. The CDR3 protein is CASSLYGFGNTIYF. CDR3 DNA sequence: TGCGCCAGCAGCTTGTACGGGTTTGGAAACACCATATATTTT. The V gene is TRBV5-1, the J gene TRBJ1-3; unclear D gene. CDR1 SGHRS and CDR2 YFSETQ come from the germline V gene. The V gene lost 1 base and the J gene lost 3 bases, with 8 bases spanning the gap. The CDR3 extends over 14 amino acids.

This clone was recorded only once. The genes are TRBV2 and TRBJ2-1; TRBD2 matches at 11 bases. Germline-derived CDR1 and CDR2 are SNHLY and FYNNEI. This CDR3 has 16 amino acids. V lost 7 bases and J lost 8; bases outside the gene matches: 13. DNA of the CDR3: TGTGCCAGCACCGGAAAGGCTAGCGGGGGGCCGGATGAGCAGTTCTTC. It codes for CASTGKASGGPDEQFF.

The rearrangement uses TRBV14 and TRBJ1-1, with 9 nucleotides matching TRBD1. The CDR3 runs 17 residues. Germline values: CDR1 SGHDN, CDR2 FVKESK. J gave up 6 bases and V 2 bases, and 13 bases lay outside the gene matches. The CDR3 loop is CASSQNPGQGSTPEAFF. In nucleotides, the CDR3 is TGTGCCAGCAGCCAAAATCCGGGACAGGGAAGTACCCCTGAAGCTTTCTTT.

The chain couples TRBV2 to TRBJ2-7, with D possibly TRBD2 on 6 matching bases. V dropped 7 bases and J dropped 2 bases, with 21 bases sitting between them. This CDR3 contains 16 residues. From germline, CDR1 is SNHLY and CDR2 FYNNEI. The CDR3 reads CASIGGTGPSTYEQYF. CDR3 DNA sequence: TGTGCCAGCATAGGCGGGACGGGACCCAGCACCTACGAGCAGTACTTC.

CDR3 DNA: TGTGCCAGCAGTGCCCCGAGGACTCTTAACTATGGCTACACCTTC. Protein product: CASSAPRTLNYGYTF. The chain couples TRBV28 to TRBJ1-2, with D uncertain. The CDR3 length is 15 residues. The V end lost 5 bases, the J end lost 1 base, and 14 bases lay between the germline ends. Germline CDR1 MDHEN, CDR2 SYDVKM.

The chain has TRBV2 and TRBJ1-2; 8 bases fit TRBD1. Germline V CDR1 and CDR2: SNHLY, FYNNEI. This CDR3 is built from 13 residues. Trimming cost V 8 bases and J 4 bases; bases outside gene matches: 6. CDR3 DNA sequence: TGTGCCAGCGGACAGGGTTTTTCCTATGGCTACACCTTC. Translating it yields CASGQGFSYGYTF.